This record looks at one T cell receptor (beta chain) sequence and its context. No cognate antigen has been identified for it. Within one base of it there is no much larger clone, and no base qualities were kept. Relative to germline, V is missing 8 bases and J is missing 0 bases, with 6 bases of the junction outside any gene match. The germline V gene (reference sequence) yields DFQATT for CDR1 and SNEGSKA for CDR2. There are 13 amino acids in the CDR3, from cysteine to phenylalanine inclusive. Only the CDR3 portion is preserved as DNA: 39 bases, with reading frame beginning at the first base. Receptor libraries were prepared by 5' RACE. Sequencing instrument: NextSeq 500. In the TCR library protocol, unique molecular identifiers were attached to individual cDNA molecules to correct for PCR bias and sequencing error. Sequencing covered both TCR alpha and beta chains, and within each sample the abundances of alpha and beta sequences were tightly co-correlated. From the authors' description of their analysis: Decombinator V4 was used to perform V gene, J gene and CDR3 annotation of TCR sequences. TCRs were defined as expanded if a significant change between any two time points was detected under a Poisson model with p below 0.0001. TCR abundances were normalised to the total number of TCRs sequenced per sample and were expressed as counts per million. TRAV1-2 paired with TRAJ12, TRAJ20 or TRAJ33 defined MAIT TCRs, while TRAV10 paired with TRAJ18 defined iNKT TCRs. VDJdb, accessed 1 November 2021, was searched for CMV, EBV and SARS-CoV-2 annotated TCRs, excluding TCRs annotated for multiple antigens. Starting from the raw public reads, TCRdb applied fastp trimming at Q25, assembled clones with MiXCR and retained in-frame beta chains. Identical CDR3 proteins give one entry, which carries the most common genes and DNA. None of the V and J calls come from the authors' own analysis; TCRdb made them. This sample gives over 75,000 distinct CDR3 sequences in total; 14% to 15% of them show up just once. The top ten hold about 5.5% of the sample.

These data originate in a study of early T cells in non-severe SARS-CoV-2 infection (dated by TCRdb to 2020 to 2022). Study-wide context: TCR sequencing used bulk RNA from unsorted whole blood, so alpha and beta chains could not be paired.

Results and caveats for the whole study, not just this receptor: VDJdb matching was skewed toward anti-spike CD8 responses, so virus-specific expansions were likely underestimated and private and CD4 specificities were missed.

A case-control design nested within a healthcare worker cohort in London, UK, was used, with weekly nasopharyngeal swab PCR tests and blood sampling performed. Healthcare workers were enrolled in the week of the UK lockdown, from 23 to 31 March 2020, and were followed every week for up to roughly 15 weeks. The receptor comes from an adult who was a healthcare worker with PCR-confirmed SARS-CoV-2 infection or an uninfected control (not recorded which). The chain is assembled from TRBV20-1 and TRBJ1-1, with 7 middle bases fitting TRBD1. The sequencing sample was made of whole blood. The CDR3 protein is CSPQGVMNTEAFF. The DNA sequence follows: TGCAGTCCCCAGGGGGTCATGAACACTGAAGCTTTCTTT.